The 9 T cell receptor beta chains given below trace back to one sample, sequenced in a study of T-cell memory formation after mild COVID-19. MiXCR, run by TCRdb on the 5' RACE reads, gives a single entry per CDR3 protein. The sample lists some 40,000 distinct CDR3 sequences, roughly 7.2% occurring once. Sequenced input: PBMCs or a T cell subset sorted from them (not recorded which). These receptors were obtained from a man between 18 and 29 years old who had mild COVID-19 (a few samples of this study predate the infection). Cell type and time point are not known.

Remarks on this clonotype: Relative to the germline gene, one junction end is altered; a read error may explain this. V usage is TRBV11-2 and J usage is TRBJ2-7; TRBD2 aligns across 9 bases. The CDR3 sequence is 14 residues long. The germline V gene encodes CDR1 SGHAT and CDR2 FQNNGV. CDR3 sequence reads: CASSLGGGAYERYF. CDR3 DNA: TGTGCCAGCAGCTTAGGCGGGGGGGCTTACGAGCGGTACTTC.

The V and J genes are TRBV7-2 and TRBJ1-2; D perhaps matches TRBD1 (6 bases). Deletions cut 5 bases from V and 4 bases from J, with 17 bases between. This CDR3 has 15 residues. CDR1 is SGHTA, CDR2 FQGNSA, per germline. As DNA, the CDR3 is TGTGCCAGCAGCCGAGAGGGGGGCATAATCTATGGCTACACCTTC. This codes for CASSREGGIIYGYTF. The variable domain in full, with the rest retrieved from reference TRBV7-2 and TRBJ1-2, is GAGVSQSPSNKVTEKGKDVELRCDPISGHTALYWYRQSLGQGLEFLIYFQGNSAPDKSGLPSDRFSAERTGGSVSTLTIQRTQQEDSAVYLCASSREGGIIYGYTFGSGTRLTVV.

The table lists this clonotype with a few counts. The rearrangement links TRBV19 to TRBJ1-5, with D possibly matching TRBD1 (5 bases). The CDR3 sequence is 15 residues long. CDR1 and CDR2 (germline): LNHDA, SQIVND (reference sequence). V dropped 5 bases and J dropped 4 bases, with 15 bases sitting between them. CDR3 nucleotide sequence: TGTGCCAGTAGTGGAGTCGACAGCATTAATCAGCCCCAGCATTTT. Amino acids: CASSGVDSINQPQHF.

This clonotype was found a few times. V and J are TRBV12-3 or TRBV12-4 and TRBJ2-7; the D call may be TRBD1 or TRBD2 (5 bases each). V shed 6 bases and J shed 2 bases, with 11 bases lying between them. The CDR3 covers 13 residues. CDR3 loop: CASSRDLPYEQYF. The CDR3 nucleotides are TGTGCCAGCAGCCGGGACCTGCCCTACGAGCAGTACTTC.

This clonotype was recorded a few times. This chain joins TRBV7-2 and TRBJ1-2, with a tentative D call TRBD1 (6 bases). Trimming removed 9 bases from V and 1 base from J, with 18 bases in between. CDR3 length: 15 amino acids. CDR1 SGHTA and CDR2 FQGNSA come from the germline V gene. The DNA of the CDR3 is TGTGCCAGTGCCACGGCGGGGGCCTATAACTATGGCTACACCTTC. Protein product: CASATAGAYNYGYTF.

At least ten counts were recorded for this clonotype. The chain recombines TRBV5-1 with TRBJ1-6, with 8 bases identical to TRBD1. This CDR3 has 15 amino acids. The ends lost 4 bases at V and 10 bases at J; junction bases unmatched: 10. The germline gives CDR1 SGHRS, CDR2 YFSETQ. The CDR3 sequence is CASSPWTGRPSPLHF. The CDR3 DNA is TGCGCCAGCAGCCCCTGGACAGGGCGGCCCTCACCCCTCCACTTT. The whole variable domain, filled in from reference TRBV5-1 and TRBJ1-6, reads KAGVTQTPRYLIKTRGQQVTLSCSPISGHRSVSWYQQTPGQGLQFLFEYFSETQRNKGNFPGRFSGRQFSNSRSEMNVSTLELGDSALYLCASSPWTGRPSPLHFGNGTRLTVT.

The chain joins TRBV14 to TRBJ2-7, with D tentatively TRBD1 or TRBD2 (6 bases each). Germline V gene data show CDR1 as SGHDN and CDR2 as FVKESK. The V end lost 3 bases, the J end lost 0 bases, and 18 bases lay between the germline ends. This CDR3 has 17 amino acids. The CDR3 protein is CASSHRREDSGSYEQYV. For the CDR3, the DNA is TGTGCCAGCAGCCACCGGAGGGAGGACAGCGGCTCCTACGAGCAGTACGTC.

This clonotype was counted ten times or more. The CDR3 sequence is CSAREGWTEAFF. The CDR3 DNA follows: TGCAGTGCTAGAGAAGGGTGGACTGAAGCTTTCTTT. This sequence joins TRBV20-1 and TRBJ1-1; D unclear. The V gene's germline CDR1 is DFQATT and CDR2 SNEGSKA (reference sequence). CDR3 size: 12 residues. V dropped 0 bases and J dropped 5 bases, with 7 bases sitting between them.

The sample holds many counts of this clonotype. This chain uses TRBV11-2 with TRBJ1-1; D uncertain. Germline V gene data show CDR1 as SGHAT and CDR2 as FQNNGV. The CDR3 length is 13 residues. Trimming pared 0 bases from V and 4 bases from J, leaving 6 bases between. CDR3 amino acids: CASSLDRATEAFF. CDR3 sequence (DNA): TGTGCCAGCAGCTTAGATAGGGCCACTGAAGCTTTCTTT. Using reference TRBV11-2 and TRBJ1-1 for the parts outside the CDR3, the full variable domain is EAGVAQSPRYKIIEKRQSVAFWCNPISGHATLYWYQQILGQGPKLLIQFQNNGVVDDSQLPKDRFSAERLKGVDSTLKIQPAKLEDSAVYLCASSLDRATEAFFGQGTRLTVV.